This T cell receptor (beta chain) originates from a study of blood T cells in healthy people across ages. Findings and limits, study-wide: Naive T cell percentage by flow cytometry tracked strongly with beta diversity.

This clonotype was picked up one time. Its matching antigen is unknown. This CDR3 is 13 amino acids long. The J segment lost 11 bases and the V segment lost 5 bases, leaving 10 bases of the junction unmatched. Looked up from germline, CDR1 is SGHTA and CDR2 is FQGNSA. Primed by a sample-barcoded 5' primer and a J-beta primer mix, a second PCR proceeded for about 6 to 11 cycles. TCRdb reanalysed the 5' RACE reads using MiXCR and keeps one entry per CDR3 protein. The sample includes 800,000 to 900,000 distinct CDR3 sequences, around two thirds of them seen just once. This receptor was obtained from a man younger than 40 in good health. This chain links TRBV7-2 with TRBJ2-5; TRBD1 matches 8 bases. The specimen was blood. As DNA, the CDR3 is TGTGCCAGCAGCCAACAGGGGGTAGTGGAGCAGTACTTC. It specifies CASSQQGVVEQYF.